What follows are 20 T cell receptor beta chains derived from one specimen sequenced in a study of shared clonotypes between healthy human individuals. The data were produced by immunoSEQ multiplex PCR, yet TCRdb's version contains in-frame clones alone and is incomplete. This sample has around 440,000 clones, with approximately 77% found just once. Material for sequencing was PBMCs. These receptors came from a woman aged 40 to 50 in good health. Some clones in this sample may be carry-over from other donors' samples.

This chain joins TRBV7-2 and TRBJ2-1; D is ambiguous. V was shortened by 1 base and J by 3 bases, with 10 bases between the two germline ends. CDR1 SGHTA and CDR2 FQGNSA come from the germline V gene. CDR3 size: 15 residues. CDR3 residues: CASSLELASYNEQFF. As DNA, the CDR3 is TGTGCCAGCAGCTTAGAATTGGCTAGCTACAATGAGCAGTTCTTC.

The V and J genes are TRBV7-3 and TRBJ1-1, with TRBD1 as a possible D gene (6 bases). V was shortened by 5 bases and J by 1 base, with 11 bases between the two germline ends. The germline gives CDR1 SGHTA, CDR2 FQGTGA. The CDR3 runs 14 residues. CDR3 amino acids: CASSTRDTNTEAFF. The CDR3 DNA reads as TGTGCCAGCAGCACCCGGGACACGAACACTGAAGCTTTCTTT.

This chain connects TRBV19 to TRBJ2-7, with 11 bases that match TRBD2. The germline CDR1 and CDR2 sequences are LNHDA and SQIVND (reference sequence). The CDR3 is made up of 13 amino acids. V was clipped by 10 bases and J by 0 bases; unmatched bases: 2. CDR3: CATSGRSSYEQYF. CDR3 in DNA: TGTGCCACTAGCGGGAGGAGCTCCTACGAGCAGTACTTC.

The chain recombines TRBV19 with TRBJ1-3; D is unclear. Deletions cut 5 bases from V and 4 bases from J, with 6 bases between. This CDR3 comprises 12 residues. Germline lookup yields CDR1 LNHDA and CDR2 SQIVND (reference sequence). CDR3 nucleotides: TGTGCCAGTAGTGGCAGCGGAAACACCATATATTTT. Residues: CASSGSGNTIYF.

This rearrangement joins TRBV9 to TRBJ1-1; D gene unclear. In germline, CDR1 is SGDLS, CDR2 YYNGEE. V was trimmed by 0 bases and J by 6 bases, leaving 9 bases between them. This CDR3 has 13 amino acids. DNA for the CDR3: TGTGCCAGCAGCGTAGTTGGGGTCCCTGAAGCTTTCTTT. Translation: CASSVVGVPEAFF.

The rearrangement links TRBV28 to TRBJ1-2; D possibly corresponds to TRBD1 (6 bases). CDR1 MDHEN and CDR2 SYDVKM come from the germline V gene. Trimming cost V 6 bases and J 5 bases, with 7 bases left between them. CDR3 length: 11 amino acids. The CDR3 nucleotides read TGTGCCAGCAGGGACAGTTATGGCTACACCTTC. It translates to CASRDSYGYTF.

The V call is TRBV7-7, the J call TRBJ2-1; TRBD1 matches 8 bases. This CDR3 is 14 amino acids long. V was pared by 6 bases and J by 0 bases, with 1 base of the junction left unmatched. In germline, CDR1 is SSHAT, CDR2 FNYEAQ (reference sequence). The CDR3 here is CASSTGGSYNEQFF. CDR3 DNA: TGTGCCAGCAGTACAGGGGGCTCCTACAATGAGCAGTTCTTC.

Points on this clone: This likely reflects a read error, since a far larger clone is one base away. This chain links TRBV30 with TRBJ2-5; D gene uncertain. The CDR3 contains 13 residues. Between the trimmed V and J ends, which lost 8 bases and 5 bases, there was a span of 18 bases. Germline V lookup: CDR1 GTSNPN, CDR2 SVGIG (reference sequence). The CDR3 region is CARCHGSRETQYF. Here the CDR3 DNA reads TGTGCCCGGTGTCACGGCAGTCGGGAGACCCAGTACTTC.

In its sample, this clone was seen a few times. The gene calls are TRBV29-1 and TRBJ2-5; D gene ambiguous. The CDR3 covers 16 residues. Looked up from germline, CDR1 is SQVTM and CDR2 is ANQGSEA. The V end lost 0 bases, the J end lost 4 bases, and 18 bases lay between the germline ends. In DNA form, the CDR3 reads TGCAGCGTTGAAGATTGGGTTGTAAGTGCAGGAGAGACCCAGTACTTC. Its translation is CSVEDWVVSAGETQYF.

This clone came up a few times. The rearrangement uses TRBV4-2 and TRBJ2-7, with a weak D call TRBD2 (6 bases). CDR1 is LGHNA, CDR2 YNFKEQ, per germline. CDR3 length equals 15 residues. Deletions cut 4 bases from V and 0 bases from J, with 13 bases between. The CDR3 protein is CASSPPGGFSYEQYF. For the CDR3, the DNA is TGTGCCAGCAGCCCGCCCGGGGGATTCTCCTACGAGCAGTACTTC.

The chain has TRBV2 and TRBJ2-3; TRBD2 matches 9 bases. The CDR3 loop spans 17 amino acids. Losses at the gene ends were 6 bases for V and 1 base for J; bases not matched to a gene: 11. Germline assignment: CDR1 SNHLY and CDR2 FYNNEI. This chain's CDR3 is CASSLAPLAGRTDTQYF. The DNA of the CDR3 is TGTGCCAGCAGCCTGGCCCCCCTAGCGGGACGCACAGATACGCAGTATTTT.

The chain combines TRBV9 with TRBJ1-4, with 8 bases fitting TRBD1. Germline V CDR1 and CDR2: SGDLS, YYNGEE. Trimming removed 3 bases from V and 4 bases from J; junction bases left unmatched: 5. The CDR3 contains 15 residues. The CDR3 region has the DNA TGTGCCAGCAGCGAGAGGACAGGGTTTAATGAAAAACTGTTTTTT. Translating it yields CASSERTGFNEKLFF.

The table lists this clone with many counts. In the same sample, other DNA sequences code for this CDR3. This chain joins TRBV30 and TRBJ2-5, with D uncertain. Germline loops: CDR1 GTSNPN, CDR2 SVGIG (reference sequence). This CDR3 is 15 amino acids long. Trimming took off 8 bases at V and 0 bases at J, with 19 bases between the two ends. The CDR3 loop is CAQNTSRLNQETQYF. DNA for the CDR3: TGTGCCCAAAATACCAGTCGACTGAACCAAGAGACCCAGTACTTC.

The V gene is TRBV7-3, the J gene TRBJ2-3; 7 bases line up with TRBD2. The CDR3 runs 17 residues. In germline, CDR1 is SGHTA, CDR2 FQGTGA. With V trimmed by 3 bases and J by 0 bases, 9 bases remained unmatched. The CDR3 region is CASSLVARAGSTDTQYF. CDR3 nucleotide sequence: TGTGCCAGCAGCTTGGTCGCTCGAGCGGGAAGCACAGATACGCAGTATTTT.

The chain uses TRBV29-1 and TRBJ2-1; 14 bases are shared with TRBD2. This CDR3 has 13 residues. V was clipped by 7 bases and J by 6 bases; unmatched bases: 2. Per germline, CDR1 SQVTM and CDR2 ANQGSEA. CDR3 loop: CSAGTSGSNEQFF. The CDR3 DNA reads as TGCAGCGCCGGGACTAGCGGGAGCAATGAGCAGTTCTTC.

V and J are TRBV2 and TRBJ1-4, with D perhaps matching TRBD1 (6 bases). The CDR3 runs 16 residues. Germline V gene data show CDR1 as SNHLY and CDR2 as FYNNEI. V lost 3 bases to trimming and J lost 2 bases, with 13 bases between them. The CDR3 DNA follows: TGTGCCAGCAGTGATCAGGGGAGGACGACTAATGAAAAACTGTTTTTT. The encoded protein is CASSDQGRTTNEKLFF. Complete variable domain (other parts from reference TRBV2 and TRBJ1-4): EPEVTQTPSHQVTQMGQEVILRCVPISNHLYFYWYRQILGQKVEFLVSFYNNEISEKSEIFDDQFSVERPDGSNFTLKIRSTKLEDSAMYFCASSDQGRTTNEKLFFGSGTQLSVL.

This clone appeared a single time. The genes are TRBV7-2 and TRBJ2-7; unclear D gene. Trimming pared 3 bases from V and 3 bases from J, leaving 9 bases between. There are 13 residues in the CDR3. The germline CDR1 and CDR2 sequences are SGHTA and FQGNSA. The DNA of the CDR3 is TGTGCCAGCAGCTTCATCGGAAGCTACGAGCAGTACTTC. Translated: CASSFIGSYEQYF.

This chain uses TRBV9 with TRBJ2-2; 7 bases align to TRBD1. CDR1 SGDLS and CDR2 YYNGEE come from the germline V gene. This CDR3 has 15 residues. The junction had 3 bases not matched to a gene; V was cut back by 2 bases and J by 2 bases. CDR3 sequence reads: CASSVRQGNTGELFF. In nucleotides, the CDR3 is TGTGCCAGCAGCGTTAGACAGGGCAACACCGGGGAGCTGTTTTTT.

Comment on this clone: This likely reflects a read error, since a far larger clone is one base away. J is TRBJ1-6 and V is TRBV28; possible D gene TRBD1, 6 bases. The ends were cut back, 8 bases at V and 7 bases at J, with 15 bases in the middle. Germline CDR1 is MDHEN and CDR2 is SYDVKM. This CDR3 is 14 amino acids long. This chain's CDR3 is CASRPGALNSPLHF. As DNA, the CDR3 is TGTGCCAGCCGTCCGGGGGCCTTGAATTCACCCCTCCACTTT. The full variable domain, with the rest looked up from reference TRBV28 and TRBJ1-6, is DVKVTQSSRYLVKRTGEKVFLECVQDMDHENMFWYRQDPGLGLRLIYFSYDVKMKEKGDIPEGYSVSREKKERFSLILESASTNQTSMYLCASRPGALNSPLHFGNGTRLTVT.

The chain carries TRBV18 and TRBJ2-7, with D hard to call. The V and J ends lost 4 bases and 6 bases respectively, with 16 bases between them. CDR3 length: 14 amino acids. Germline V gene sequence: CDR1 KGHSH, CDR2 LQKENI. CDR3 nucleotide sequence: TGTGCCAGCTCACTGCCAGCAATAACGGGCGAGCAGTACTTC. Encoded protein: CASSLPAITGEQYF.